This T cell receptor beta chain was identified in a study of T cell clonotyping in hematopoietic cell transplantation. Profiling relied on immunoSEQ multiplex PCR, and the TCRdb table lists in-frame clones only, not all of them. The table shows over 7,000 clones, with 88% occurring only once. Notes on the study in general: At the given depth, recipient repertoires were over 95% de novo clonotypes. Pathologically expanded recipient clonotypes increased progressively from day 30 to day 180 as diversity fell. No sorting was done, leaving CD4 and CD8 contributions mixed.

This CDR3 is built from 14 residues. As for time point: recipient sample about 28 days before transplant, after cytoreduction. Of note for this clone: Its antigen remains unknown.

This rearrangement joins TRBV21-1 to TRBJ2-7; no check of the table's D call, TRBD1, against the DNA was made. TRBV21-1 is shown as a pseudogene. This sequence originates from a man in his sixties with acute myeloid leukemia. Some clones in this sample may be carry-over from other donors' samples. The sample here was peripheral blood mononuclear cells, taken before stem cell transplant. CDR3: CASSKGYRDHEQYF. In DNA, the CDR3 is TGTGCCAGCAGCAAGGGCTACAGGGACCACGAGCAGTACTTC.